The rows below give T cell receptor beta chains drawn from one sample of a study of blood T cells in healthy people across ages. TCRdb ran MiXCR on the 5' RACE reads and lists one entry per CDR3 protein. In the table there are 450,000 to 700,000 distinct CDR3 sequences, 25% to 30% of which are singletons. The sequenced sample consisted of blood. Receptors originate from a woman between 70 and 85 years old in good health. The CDR3 runs from the conserved cysteine through the conserved F or W. Each record gives: clone size, J gene, V gene, D gene, CDR3 DNA, CDR3 protein. The D gene is left open where the match is weak. The size entry is marked missing in some rows and otherwise reads once, few, many or a size class.

>few|TRBJ2-7|TRBV29-1|.
TGCAGCGTTTTAAACGTCTCCTACGAGCAGTACTTC
CSVLNVSYEQYF
>few|TRBJ2-7|TRBV12-3/TRBV12-4|TRBD1
TGTGCCAGCAGTACCGTGGGACAGGGCACCTACGAGCAGTACTTC
CASSTVGQGTYEQYF
>many|TRBJ1-1|TRBV29-1|.
TGCAGCGTCCTACAGGGGAACACTGAAGCTTTCTTT
CSVLQGNTEAFF
>.|TRBJ2-1|TRBV20-1|TRBD2
TGCAGTGCTAGTAAGACGGGAGGGCCCGGTGAGCAGTTCTTC
CSASKTGGPGEQFF
>many|TRBJ1-4|TRBV20-1|TRBD1
TGCAGTGCCGTGGACAGGAGAGCAACTAATGAAAAACTGTTTTTT
CSAVDRRATNEKLFF
>.|TRBJ2-3|TRBV7-2|.
TGTGCCAGCAGCCCTTCCACCCACACAGATACGCAGTATTTT
CASSPSTHTDTQYF
>few|TRBJ1-5|TRBV27|.
TGTGCCAGCAGAGAGGTTGGAGGGTTAGGAAATCAGCCCCAGCATTTT
CASREVGGLGNQPQHF
>.|TRBJ2-7|TRBV18|.
TGTGCCAGCTCACCAAGGATGTACGAGCAGTACTTC
CASSPRMYEQYF
>few|TRBJ2-1|TRBV7-2|TRBD2
TGTGCCAGCAGCTTTGCGGGGGTTGATGAGCAGTTCTTC
CASSFAGVDEQFF
>.|TRBJ1-2|TRBV20-1|.
TGCAGTGCTCCAATCGACCGGTACTATGGCTACACCTTC
CSAPIDRYYGYTF
>.|TRBJ2-3|TRBV7-2|TRBD2
TGTGCCAGCAGCTTGATGGTAGGGACTAGCGGGGGATATAGCACAGATACGCAGTATTTT
CASSLMVGTSGGYSTDTQYF
>.|TRBJ1-1|TRBV5-1|TRBD1
TGCGCCAGCGGGCCCGGGGACAGGGGCCTGCAAGCTTTCTTT
CASGPGDRGLQAFF
>.|TRBJ2-3|TRBV24-1|TRBD1
TGTGCCACCAGTGATCCGACAGGGGGTAAGGGAGATACGCAGTATTTT
CATSDPTGGKGDTQYF
>.|TRBJ2-4|TRBV20-1|TRBD1
TGCAGTGCTCCCATTGGGGGCCAGACAGGGAACATTCAGTACTTC
CSAPIGGQTGNIQYF
>many|TRBJ2-6|TRBV12-3/TRBV12-4|.
TGTGCCAGCAGTATCCAGGGCTCCGGGGCCAACGTCCTGACTTTC
CASSIQGSGANVLTF
>many|TRBJ1-6|TRBV4-3|TRBD1
TGCGCCAGCAGCCAAAATGACAGGGATAATTCACCCCTCCACTTT
CASSQNDRDNSPLHF
>few|TRBJ2-6|TRBV20-1|.
TGCAGTGCTAGAGCGGACTCAAGTTCGGGGGCCAACGTCCTGACTTTC
CSARADSSSGANVLTF
>few|TRBJ2-7|TRBV10-3|TRBD1
TGTGCCATCAGTCGGACAGGGGACTACGAGCAGTACTTC
CAISRTGDYEQYF
>.|TRBJ1-4|TRBV4-1|.
TGCGCCAGCGCCCGGGGGAGGAATGAAAAACTGTTTTTT
CASARGRNEKLFF
>.|TRBJ2-7|TRBV29-1|TRBD1
TGCAACGTTGTCGGGGGACAGGGCTTGTACTACGAGCAGTACTTC
CNVVGGQGLYYEQYF
>many|TRBJ2-1|TRBV20-1|.
TGCAGCGTCGCTCGGGGTGGGTACAATGAGCAGTTCTTC
CSVARGGYNEQFF
>.|TRBJ2-7|TRBV9|.
TGTGCCAGCAGAGCCGGGCAGTCTTCCTACGAGCAGTACTTC
CASRAGQSSYEQYF